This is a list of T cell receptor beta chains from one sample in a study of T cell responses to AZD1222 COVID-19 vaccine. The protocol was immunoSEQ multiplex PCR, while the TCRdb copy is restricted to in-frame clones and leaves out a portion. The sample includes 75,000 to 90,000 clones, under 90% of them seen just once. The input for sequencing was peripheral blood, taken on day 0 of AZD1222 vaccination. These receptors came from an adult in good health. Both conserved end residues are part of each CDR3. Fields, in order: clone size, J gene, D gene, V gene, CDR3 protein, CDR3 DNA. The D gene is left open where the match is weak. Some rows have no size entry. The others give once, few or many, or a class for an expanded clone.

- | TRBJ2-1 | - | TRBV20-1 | CSASISRGYNEQFF | TGCAGTGCTAGTATTAGCCGCGGGTACAATGAGCAGTTCTTC
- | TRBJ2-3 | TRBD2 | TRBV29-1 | CSVAGGASDTQYF | TGCAGCGTTGCCGGGGGGGCGTCAGATACGCAGTATTTT
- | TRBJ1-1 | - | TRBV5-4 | CASSFLTTGNTEAFF | TGTGCCAGCAGCTTCCTAACTACAGGGAACACTGAAGCTTTCTTT
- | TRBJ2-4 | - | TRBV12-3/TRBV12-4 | CASSPFSENIQYF | TGTGCCAGCAGCCCATTCAGTGAAAACATTCAGTACTTC
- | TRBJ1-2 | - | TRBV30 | CAWSSGEGVKYTF | TGTGCCTGGAGTAGTGGGGAAGGAGTCAAGTACACCTTC
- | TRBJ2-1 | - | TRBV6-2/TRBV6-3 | CASSQWGGAMDRQFF | TGTGCCAGCAGCCAATGGGGGGGGGCAATGGACCGGCAGTTCTTC
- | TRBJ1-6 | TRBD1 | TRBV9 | CASSVASQGYSPLHF | TGTGCCAGCAGCGTAGCCTCACAGGGGTATTCACCCCTCCACTTT
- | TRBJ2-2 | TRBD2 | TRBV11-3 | CASSLVGGTSGLTGELFF | TGTGCCAGCAGCTTAGTTGGCGGGACTAGCGGGCTCACCGGGGAGCTGTTTTTT
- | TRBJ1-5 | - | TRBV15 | CATSRDIGDRHGQPQHF | TGTGCCACCAGCAGAGATATAGGTGACAGACATGGTCAGCCCCAGCATTTT
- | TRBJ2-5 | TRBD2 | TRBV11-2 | CASTLRYGTSIQTQYF | TGTGCCAGCACCCTACGGTACGGGACTAGCATCCAGACCCAGTACTTC
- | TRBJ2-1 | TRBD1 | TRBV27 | CASRTGVEQFF | TGTGCCAGCAGGACAGGGGTTGAGCAGTTCTTC
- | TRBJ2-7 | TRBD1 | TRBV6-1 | CASSARQGVRSYEQYF | TGTGCCAGCAGTGCAAGACAGGGGGTCAGGTCCTACGAGCAGTACTTC
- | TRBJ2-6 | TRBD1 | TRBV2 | CASSTRGQGLIGANVLTF | TGTGCCAGCAGTACCCGGGGACAGGGGCTCATCGGGGCCAACGTCCTGACTTTC
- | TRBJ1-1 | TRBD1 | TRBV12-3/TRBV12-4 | CASSFQGATEAFF | TGTGCCAGCAGTTTCCAGGGGGCCACTGAAGCTTTCTTT
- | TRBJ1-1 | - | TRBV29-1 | CSVEQHTEAFF | TGCAGCGTTGAACAGCATACTGAAGCTTTCTTT
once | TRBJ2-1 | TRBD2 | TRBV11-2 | CASSFSWDTSGRWNEQFF | TGTGCCAGCAGCTTCAGCTGGGATACTAGCGGGAGGTGGAATGAGCAGTTCTTC
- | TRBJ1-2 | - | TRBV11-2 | CASSSRRDYGYTF | TGTGCCAGCAGCTCAAGGCGGGACTATGGCTACACCTTC
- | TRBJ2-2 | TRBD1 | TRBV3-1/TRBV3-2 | CASSHSFRGRDGELFF | TGTGCCAGCAGCCACAGTTTCAGGGGGCGAGACGGGGAGCTGTTTTTT
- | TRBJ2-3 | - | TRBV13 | CASSLGTHSTDTQYF | TGTGCCAGCAGCTTGGGGACACATAGCACAGATACGCAGTATTTT
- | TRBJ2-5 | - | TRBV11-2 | CASSLGGGWQETQYF | TGTGCCAGCAGCTTAGGTGGGGGGTGGCAAGAGACCCAGTACTTC
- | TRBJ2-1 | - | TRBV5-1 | CASSFSLLAFIDEQFF | TGCGCCAGCAGCTTTTCCTTACTAGCCTTTATAGATGAGCAGTTCTTC
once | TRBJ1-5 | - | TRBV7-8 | CASSIRMPGPFNQPQHF | TGTGCCAGCAGCATACGGATGCCCGGGCCCTTTAATCAGCCCCAGCATTTT
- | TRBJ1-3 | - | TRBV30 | CAWSVWQGPRFRNTIYF | TGTGCCTGGAGTGTCTGGCAGGGCCCCAGGTTTCGAAACACTATATATTTT
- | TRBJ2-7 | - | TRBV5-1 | CASSLLDEQYF | TGCGCCAGCAGCTTGCTCGACGAGCAGTACTTC
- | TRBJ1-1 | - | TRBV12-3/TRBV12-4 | CASSQQGDTEAFF | TGTGCCAGCAGCCAACAGGGAGACACTGAAGCTTTCTTT
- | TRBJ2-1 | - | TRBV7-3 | CASSLKGMNAGYNEQFF | TGTGCCAGCAGCTTAAAGGGTATGAACGCCGGCTACAATGAGCAGTTCTTC
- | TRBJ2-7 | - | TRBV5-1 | CASSLEASYEQYF | TGCGCCAGCAGCTTGGAGGCCTCCTACGAGCAGTACTTC
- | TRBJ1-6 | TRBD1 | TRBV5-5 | CASSLGTDNSPLHF | TGTGCCAGCAGCCTAGGGACAGATAATTCACCCCTCCACTTT
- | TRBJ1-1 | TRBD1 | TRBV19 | CASRGQGNTEAFF | TGTGCCAGTAGGGGACAGGGAAACACTGAAGCTTTCTTT
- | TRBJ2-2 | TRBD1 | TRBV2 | CASSDRQGGTGELFF | TGTGCCAGCAGTGACCGACAGGGTGGCACCGGGGAGCTGTTTTTT
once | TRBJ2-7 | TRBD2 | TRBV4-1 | CASSQDGLVSRASGRYEQYF | TGCGCCAGCAGCCAAGATGGTTTAGTAAGTCGGGCTAGCGGGAGGTACGAGCAGTACTTC
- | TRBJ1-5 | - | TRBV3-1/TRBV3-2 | CASSQDASVNQPQHF | TGTGCCAGCAGCCAAGACGCCTCTGTCAATCAGCCCCAGCATTTT
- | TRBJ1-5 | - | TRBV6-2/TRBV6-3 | CASSYSIGASNQPQHF | TGTGCCAGCAGTTACTCGATAGGGGCGAGCAATCAGCCCCAGCATTTT
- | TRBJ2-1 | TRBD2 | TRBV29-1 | CSVKRGDTYNEQFF | TGCAGTGTAAAGCGGGGTGATACCTACAATGAGCAGTTCTTC